The next 8 T cell receptor beta chains were all read from a single sample in a study of OX40 agonist ivuxolimab in advanced cancers. Some clones are missing from TCRdb's copy, which holds only in-frame ones; the method was immunoSEQ multiplex PCR. The table shows tens of thousands of clones, with 65% to 90% occurring only once. The sample in question was CD4+ or CD8+ T cells sorted from blood, obtained in a trial of the OX40 agonist ivuxolimab. These receptors originate from an adult with an advanced solid tumor such as melanoma, head and neck, liver or kidney cancer.

This chain joins TRBV30 and TRBJ2-2; D not certain. V was shortened by 4 bases and J by 4 bases, with 19 bases between the two germline ends. The CDR3 covers 16 residues. Germline-derived CDR1 and CDR2 are GTSNPN and SVGIG (reference sequence). The CDR3 protein is CAWKGRTSVITGELFF. CDR3 in DNA: TGTGCCTGGAAAGGCAGGACGAGTGTGATCACCGGGGAGCTGTTTTTT.

The J gene is TRBJ1-1, the V gene TRBV14; 7 bases fit TRBD1. The CDR3 loop spans 14 amino acids. The V gene's germline CDR1 is SGHDN and CDR2 FVKESK. V lost 4 bases to trimming and J lost 6 bases; unmatched junction nucleotides: 8. CDR3 bases: TGTGCCAGCAGCCGATATGGGACAGCCGCTGAAGCTTTCTTT. The encoded protein is CASSRYGTAAEAFF.

This chain uses TRBV15 with TRBJ2-7, with TRBD2 identical over 10 bases. This CDR3 has 16 residues. Trimming cost V 0 bases and J 5 bases; bases outside gene matches: 7. The V gene's germline CDR1 is LNHNV and CDR2 YYDKDF (reference sequence). CDR3 bases: TGTGCCACCAGCAGAGATAAAAACAGCGGGAGGGACGAGCAGTACTTC. This encodes CATSRDKNSGRDEQYF.

V is TRBV18 and J is TRBJ2-6, with 7 bases that match TRBD1. Germline trimming cut 2 bases from V and 2 bases from J; bases unmatched to any gene: 0. Germline V lookup: CDR1 KGHSH, CDR2 LQKENI. CDR3 length: 15 amino acids. The CDR3 sequence: CASSPDRAGANVLTF. The CDR3 nucleotides read TGTGCCAGCTCACCAGACAGGGCTGGGGCCAACGTCCTGACTTTC.

The chain has TRBV4-2 and TRBJ2-7, with 12 bases fitting TRBD2. J lost 1 base, V lost 8 bases, and 6 bases had no gene match. Germline loops: CDR1 LGHNA, CDR2 YNFKEQ. This CDR3 has 15 residues. The CDR3 protein is CASGEGTSGSYEQYF. For the CDR3, the DNA is TGTGCCAGCGGCGAAGGGACTAGCGGGTCCTACGAGCAGTACTTC.

V gene TRBV21-1 combines with J gene TRBJ2-7; the tabulated D call, TRBD2, remains unverified against the DNA. TRBV21-1 is recorded as a pseudogene. The length of the CDR3 is 15 residues. This CDR3 reads CATPGWGVFVHEQYF. The CDR3 DNA reads TGTGCCACCCCGGGGTGGGGGGTATTCGTCCACGAGCAGTACTTC.

The V and J genes are TRBV19 and TRBJ1-6; 11 nucleotides align to TRBD1. Trimming at V came to 3 bases and at J to 9 bases, leaving 4 bases not matched to a gene. The CDR3 is made up of 15 amino acids. CDR1 and CDR2 from the germline V gene are LNHDA and SQIVND (reference sequence). The CDR3 sequence is CASSIRTGGSSPLHF. In nucleotides, the CDR3 is TGTGCCAGTAGTATTCGGACAGGGGGCAGTTCACCCCTCCACTTT.

The CDR3 loop reads CASSLNPTSTQYF. Here the CDR3 DNA reads TGTGCCAGCAGCTTAAACCCGACTAGCACGCAGTATTTT. The chain carries TRBV7-9 and TRBJ2-3; the match to TRBD2 covers 7 bases. The CDR3 spans 13 residues. After removal of 2 bases from V and 9 bases from J, the junction contained 5 bases not matched to a gene. Germline CDR1 reads SEHNR; CDR2 reads FQNEAQ (reference sequence).